A single count supports the clone carrying this T cell receptor (beta chain). Antigen: not known. The conserved phenylalanine or tryptophan normally closing the CDR3 is absent here, so this likely arose from a read error. No cell sorting was done before RNA was extracted from the tissue. The library came from three nested PCR rounds adapted from ARM-PCR protocols. TCRdb used MiXCR to reprocess the multiplex PCR reads, holding one entry per CDR3 protein. The sample shows approximately 79,000 distinct CDR3 sequences, around 77% of them seen only once. Per the germline V gene, CDR1 is MNHNS and CDR2 is SASEGT. The CDR3 spans 14 residues. These data belong to a study of tumor and adjacent non-tumor tissue in lung cancer. Whole-study context: Aged roughly 31 to 80 years, patients included about 11 men and 4 to 6 women with stage I to III disease. Each sample yielded 4 million to 5 million productive TCRbeta reads on average. Broader study findings: Tumor tissue had significantly higher TCR diversity than normal lung. Top 100 clones took a larger repertoire share in normal lung.

The chain joins TRBV6-1 to TRBJ1-5; D is ambiguous. The clonotype originates from a middle-aged woman with non-small cell lung cancer. Material for sequencing was lung tumor tissue. The CDR3 bases are TGTGCCAGTAGTGAAGCGCGGGGAGGTCAGCCCCAGCATTTA. It translates to CASSEARGGQPQHL.